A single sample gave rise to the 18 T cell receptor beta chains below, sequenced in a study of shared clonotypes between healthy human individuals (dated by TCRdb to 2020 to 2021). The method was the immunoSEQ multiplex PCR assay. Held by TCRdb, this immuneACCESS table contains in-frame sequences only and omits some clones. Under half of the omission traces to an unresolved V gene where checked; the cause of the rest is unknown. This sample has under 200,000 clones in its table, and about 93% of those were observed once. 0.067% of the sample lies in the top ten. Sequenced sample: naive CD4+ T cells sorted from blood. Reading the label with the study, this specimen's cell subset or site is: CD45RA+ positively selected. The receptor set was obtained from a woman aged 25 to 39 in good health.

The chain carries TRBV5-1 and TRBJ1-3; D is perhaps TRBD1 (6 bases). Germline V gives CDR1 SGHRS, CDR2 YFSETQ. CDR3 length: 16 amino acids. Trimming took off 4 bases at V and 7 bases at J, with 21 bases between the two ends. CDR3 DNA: TGCGCCAGCAGCCCGGGACACGCAGGAACTACCAACACCATATATTTT. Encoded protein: CASSPGHAGTTNTIYF.

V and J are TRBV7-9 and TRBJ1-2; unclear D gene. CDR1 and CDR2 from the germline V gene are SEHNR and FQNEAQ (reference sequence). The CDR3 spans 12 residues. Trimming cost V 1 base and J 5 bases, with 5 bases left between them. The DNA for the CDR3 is TGTGCCAGCAGCTTAGTGCCTTATGGCTACACCTTC. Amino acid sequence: CASSLVPYGYTF.

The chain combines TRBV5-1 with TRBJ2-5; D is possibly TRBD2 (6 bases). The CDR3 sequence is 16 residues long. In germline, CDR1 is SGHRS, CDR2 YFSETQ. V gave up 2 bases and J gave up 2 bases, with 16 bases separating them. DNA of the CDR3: TGCGCCAGCAGCTTAACGACTAGTCGGACACAAGAGACCCAGTACTTC. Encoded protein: CASSLTTSRTQETQYF. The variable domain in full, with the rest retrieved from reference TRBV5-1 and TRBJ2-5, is KAGVTQTPRYLIKTRGQQVTLSCSPISGHRSVSWYQQTPGQGLQFLFEYFSETQRNKGNFPGRFSGRQFSNSRSEMNVSTLELGDSALYLCASSLTTSRTQETQYFGPGTRLLVL.

CDR3 in amino acids: CASSSNPRGAVEAFF. CDR3 nucleotides: TGTGCCAGCAGCTCCAACCCGCGGGGGGCTGTTGAAGCTTTCTTT. The genes are TRBV5-6 and TRBJ1-1; possible D gene TRBD1, 6 bases. Germline V CDR1 and CDR2: SGHDT, YYEEEE. V lost 3 bases and J 7 bases, leaving 19 bases between the germline ends. The CDR3 spans 15 residues.

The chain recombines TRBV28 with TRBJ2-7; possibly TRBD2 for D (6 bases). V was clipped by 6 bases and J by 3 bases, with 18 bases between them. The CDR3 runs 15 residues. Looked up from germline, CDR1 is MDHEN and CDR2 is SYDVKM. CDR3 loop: CASSPRDFGGYEQYF. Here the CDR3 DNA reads TGTGCCAGCAGCCCCCGGGACTTCGGAGGCTACGAGCAGTACTTC.

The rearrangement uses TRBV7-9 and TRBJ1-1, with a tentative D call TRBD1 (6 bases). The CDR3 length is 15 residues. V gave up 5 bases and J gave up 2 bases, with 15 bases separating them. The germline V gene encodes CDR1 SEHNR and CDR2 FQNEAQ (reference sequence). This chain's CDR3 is CASSEPQGLNTEAFF. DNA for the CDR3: TGTGCCAGCAGCGAACCACAGGGATTAAACACTGAAGCTTTCTTT.

CDR3 DNA: TGTGCCAGCAGTTCCCGGGGGTATAGCAATCAGCCCCAGCATTTT. Protein product: CASSSRGYSNQPQHF. The chain links TRBV6-5 to TRBJ1-5, with D perhaps matching TRBD1 (5 bases). V was pared by 4 bases and J by 0 bases, with 10 bases between. Looked up from germline, CDR1 is MNHEY and CDR2 is SVGAGI. This CDR3 region has 15 residues.

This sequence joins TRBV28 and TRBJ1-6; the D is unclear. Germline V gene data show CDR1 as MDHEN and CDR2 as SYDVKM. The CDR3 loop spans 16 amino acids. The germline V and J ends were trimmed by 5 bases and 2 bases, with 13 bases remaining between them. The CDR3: CASSGDGRAYNSPLHF. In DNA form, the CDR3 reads TGTGCCAGCAGTGGAGACGGACGGGCCTATAATTCACCCCTCCACTTT.

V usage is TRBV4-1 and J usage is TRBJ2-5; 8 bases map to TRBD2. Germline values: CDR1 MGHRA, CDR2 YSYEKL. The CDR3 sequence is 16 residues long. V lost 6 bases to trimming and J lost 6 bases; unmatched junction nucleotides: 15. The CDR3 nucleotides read TGCGCCAGCAGTCGAACCCAGGGCGGGGGGCGGCAGACCCAGTACTTC. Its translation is CASSRTQGGGRQTQYF.

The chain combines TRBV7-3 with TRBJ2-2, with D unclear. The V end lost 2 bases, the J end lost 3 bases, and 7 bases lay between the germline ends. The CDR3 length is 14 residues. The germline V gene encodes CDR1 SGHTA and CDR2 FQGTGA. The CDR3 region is CASSLDLHTGELFF. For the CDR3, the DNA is TGTGCCAGCAGCTTAGATTTACACACCGGGGAGCTGTTTTTT.

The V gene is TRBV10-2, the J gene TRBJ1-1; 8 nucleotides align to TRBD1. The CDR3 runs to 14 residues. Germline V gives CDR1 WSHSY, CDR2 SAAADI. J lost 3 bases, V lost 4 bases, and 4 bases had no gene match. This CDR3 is CASSGRGLDTEAFF. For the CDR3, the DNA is TGCGCCAGCAGTGGCAGGGGGCTCGACACTGAAGCTTTCTTT.

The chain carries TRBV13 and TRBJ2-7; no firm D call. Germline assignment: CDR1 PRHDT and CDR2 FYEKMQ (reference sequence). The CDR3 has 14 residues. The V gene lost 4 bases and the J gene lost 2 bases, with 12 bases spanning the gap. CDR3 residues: CASSSQTRPYEQYF. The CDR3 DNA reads TGTGCCAGCAGCTCCCAGACCCGTCCCTACGAGCAGTACTTC.

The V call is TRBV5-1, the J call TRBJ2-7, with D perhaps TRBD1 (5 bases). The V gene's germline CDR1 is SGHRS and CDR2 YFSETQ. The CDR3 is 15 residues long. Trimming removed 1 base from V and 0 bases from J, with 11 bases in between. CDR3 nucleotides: TGCGCCAGCAGCTTGTTAGGGGCATACTCCTACGAGCAGTACTTC. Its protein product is CASSLLGAYSYEQYF.

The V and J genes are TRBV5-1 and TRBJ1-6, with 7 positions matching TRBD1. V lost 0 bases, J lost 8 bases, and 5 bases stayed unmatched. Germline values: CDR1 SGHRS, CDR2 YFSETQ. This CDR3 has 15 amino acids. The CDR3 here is CASSLAVGQDSPLHF. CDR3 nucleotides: TGCGCCAGCAGCTTGGCCGTCGGACAGGATTCACCCCTCCACTTT.

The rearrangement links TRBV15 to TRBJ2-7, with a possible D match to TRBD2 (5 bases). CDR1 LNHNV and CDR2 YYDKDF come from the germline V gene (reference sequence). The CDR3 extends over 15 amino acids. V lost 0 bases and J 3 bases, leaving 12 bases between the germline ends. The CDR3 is CATSRDGRAHYEQYF. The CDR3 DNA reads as TGTGCCACCAGCAGAGATGGGCGGGCTCACTACGAGCAGTACTTC. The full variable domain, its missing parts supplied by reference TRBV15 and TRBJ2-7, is DAMVIQNPRYQVTQFGKPVTLSCSQTLNHNVMYWYQQKSSQAPKLLFHYYDKDFNNEADTPDNFQSRRPNTSFCFLDIRSPGLGDTAMYLCATSRDGRAHYEQYFGPGTRLTVT.

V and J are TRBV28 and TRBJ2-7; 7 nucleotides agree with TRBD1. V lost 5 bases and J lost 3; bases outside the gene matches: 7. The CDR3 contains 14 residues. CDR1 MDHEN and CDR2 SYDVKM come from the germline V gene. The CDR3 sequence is CASSRTGVNYEQYF. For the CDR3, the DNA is TGTGCCAGCAGTCGGACAGGTGTTAACTACGAGCAGTACTTC.

The DNA for the CDR3 is TGTGCCACCAACAGGGGACCGACCGGGGAGCTGTTTTTT. Residues: CATNRGPTGELFF. The J gene is TRBJ2-2, the V gene TRBV7-8; 7 nucleotides agree with TRBD1. CDR3 size: 13 residues. With 10 bases clipped from V and 5 bases from J, the junction kept 7 bases outside the gene matches. CDR1 and CDR2 from the germline V gene are SGHVS and FQNEAQ.

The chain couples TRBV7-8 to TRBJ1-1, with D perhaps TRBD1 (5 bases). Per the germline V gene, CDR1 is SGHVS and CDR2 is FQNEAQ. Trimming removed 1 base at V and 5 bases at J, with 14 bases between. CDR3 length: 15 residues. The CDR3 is CASSLVLGPRTEAFF. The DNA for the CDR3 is TGTGCCAGCAGCTTAGTCCTGGGGCCCAGAACTGAAGCTTTCTTT.